This entry describes one T cell receptor (beta chain). The time point here: blood 4 weeks post-SBRT, at nephrectomy. The sample's treatment: 15 Gy SBRT to primary tumor, nephrectomy 4 weeks later. Serial blood draws occurred at baseline and 2 and 4 weeks post-SBRT. The V and J ends lost 4 bases and 7 bases respectively, with 12 bases between them. Germline CDR1 and CDR2: SGHRS and YFSETQ. The CDR3 spans 14 residues. Only in-frame clones appear in the TCRdb table, and some are missing; sequencing was by immunoSEQ multiplex PCR. The profile shows about 170,000 clones, about nine tenths of them singletons. The data are from a study of radiation and T cells in renal cell carcinoma.

Here the sequenced sample was blood, taken from a patient whose treatment included radiotherapy and nephrectomy. The TCR sequence derives from a woman between 50 and 59 years old with renal cell carcinoma. V and J are TRBV5-1 and TRBJ1-6; a weak D match, TRBD1 (5 bases). DNA for the CDR3: TGCGCCAGCAGCCGGGACGGCGGGAATTCACCCCTCCACTTT. It is translated as CASSRDGGNSPLHF.